The clone carrying this T cell receptor beta chain was detected only a few times. Time point noted: patch test 1, 2 weeks after DPC sensitization. Treatment specified: therapeutic diphenylcyclopropenone sensitization with weekly scalp DPC. Each donor was an alopecia patient between 18 and 70 years of age who qualified for DPC. The entry originates in a study of human T cells and chemical hapten exposure. The CDR3 sequence is 13 residues long. V was clipped by 0 bases and J by 5 bases, with 4 bases between them. Germline-derived CDR1 and CDR2 are SGHVS and FNYEAQ. TCRdb independently ran MiXCR on the RACE reads; one entry per CDR3 protein. This sample yields 100,000 or so distinct CDR3 sequences, of which more than 9.5% are seen a single time; 3% to 4% belongs to the top ten.

This chain connects TRBV7-6 to TRBJ2-2; no definite D call. This material consisted of whole blood, taken in connection with sensitization to the hapten diphenylcyclopropenone (DPC). This sequence was found in a woman aged 40 to 49 with alopecia areata. Some clones in this sample may be carry-over from other donors' samples. CDR3 sequence reads: CASSLAETGELFF. The CDR3 DNA follows: TGTGCCAGCAGCTTAGCGGAGACCGGGGAGCTGTTTTTT. The full variable domain, its missing parts supplied by reference TRBV7-6 and TRBJ2-2, is GAGVSQSPRYKVTKRGQDVALRCDPISGHVSLYWYRQALGQGPEFLTYFNYEAQQDKSGLPNDRFSAERPEGSISTLTIQRTEQRDSAMYRCASSLAETGELFFGEGSRLTVL.